This T cell receptor beta chain derives from a study of blood T cell repertoires in COVID-19. Study overall: Sources were T cells, B-cell-depleted T cells, or PBMCs; the material itself was cDNA or gDNA.

V lost 1 base to trimming and J lost 10 bases; unmatched junction nucleotides: 3. In germline, CDR1 is SEHNR, CDR2 FQNEAQ (reference sequence). This CDR3 contains 13 residues. In the authors' methods: Estimates of nucleated cell counts were drawn from the amplification of reference gene primers. The repertoire was sequenced with immunoSEQ multiplex PCR; TCRdb's copy has only in-frame clones and lacks some. For V, J and clone size, that table is used; D and trimming come from the DNA. The table shows some 120,000 clones, with approximately 80% occurring only once. Sequencing used peripheral blood. The V and J genes are TRBV7-9 and TRBJ1-4, with TRBD1 matching 7 bases. This TCR was sampled from a woman in her sixties or seventies with acute or convalescent COVID-19. The CDR3 spells CASSLVQGGKLFF. CDR3 coding DNA: TGTGCCAGCAGCTTAGTGCAGGGGGGAAAACTGTTTTTT. Looking up the rest from reference TRBV7-9 and TRBJ1-4 gives the full variable domain: DTGVSQNPRHKITKRGQNVTFRCDPISEHNRLYWYRQTLGQGPEFLTYFQNEAQLEKSRLLSDRFSAERPKGSFSTLEIQRTEQGDSAMYLCASSLVQGGKLFFGSGTQLSVL.